This TCR beta chain was recovered during a study of blood T cell repertoires in COVID-19. The table came from immunoSEQ multiplex PCR; TCRdb's copy has only in-frame clones and leaves some out. The data contain about 210,000 clones, 80% to 85% of them singletons. Germline CDR1 reads SGHDT; CDR2 reads YYEEEE. This CDR3 spans 16 amino acids. V gave up 0 bases and J gave up 5 bases; unmatched junction bases: 9. The sequence was collected from a woman older than 75 with COVID-19, enrolled during active disease. The chain recombines TRBV5-6 with TRBJ2-7, with 9 bases that match TRBD1. Sequencing was done on a sample of peripheral blood. The CDR3 reads CASSLGSGTGSHEQYF. DNA of the CDR3: TGTGCCAGCAGCTTGGGATCCGGGACAGGGAGCCACGAGCAGTACTTC.